This T cell receptor (beta chain) was captured by sequencing in a study of T cells in Graves' hyperthyroidism and ophthalmopathy. The study based diagnoses on clinical symptoms, serum thyroxine and TRAb, thyroid ultrasound and orbital computed tomography. Amplified TCR beta CDR3 regions derived from RNA transcripts. In the first-round RT-PCR of the TCR CDR3, the HTBI primer set was used. TCRdb reprocessed the multiplex PCR reads with MiXCR, giving one entry per CDR3 protein. Of approximately 430,000 distinct CDR3 sequences listed, approximately 14% are singletons. From germline, CDR1 is SGHDN and CDR2 FVKESK. J was trimmed by 10 bases and V by 4 bases; bases with no gene match: 7. The CDR3 length is 14 residues.

Sequencing was performed on blood. V and J are TRBV14 and TRBJ2-3; 11 bases are shared with TRBD2. This sequence was found in a young woman with Graves' hyperthyroidism. CDR3 sequence: CASSPRLAGTAQYF. In DNA form, the CDR3 reads TGTGCCAGCAGCCCCAGACTAGCGGGGACAGCGCAGTATTTT. Based on the CDR3 plus reference TRBV14 and TRBJ2-3, the full variable domain is EAGVTQFPSHSVIEKGQTVTLRCDPISGHDNLYWYRRVMGKEIKFLLHFVKESKQDESGMPNNRFLAERTGGTYSTLKVQPAELEDSGVYFCASSPRLAGTAQYFGPGTRLTVL.